This T cell receptor beta chain was documented in a study of control samples from healthy donors and cancer patients (dated by TCRdb to about 2020). The method was the immunoSEQ multiplex PCR assay. Held by TCRdb, this immuneACCESS table contains in-frame sequences only and omits some clones. Under half of the omission traces to an unresolved V gene where checked; the cause of the rest is unknown. The sample profile shows 120,000 to 150,000 clones; roughly 93% of them were found once. The ten largest account for approximately 5.7% of the sample. As for this clone: What this receptor recognizes is not known. No base-level quality is on record; no much larger clone is a single base apart.

The germline V end is reduced by 6 bases and the J end by 4 bases; junction bases left unmatched: 8. CDR1 and CDR2 were assigned from the germline V gene (reference sequence) as MNHEY and SMNVEV. From the cysteine up to the phenylalanine, the CDR3 has a length of 14 residues. The read is trimmed to its CDR3 DNA, 42 bases read in frame from base 1. The source is a man between 18 and 29 years old in good health. The chain is made from TRBV27 and TRBJ2-7; 8 bases in the junction line up with TRBD2. The specimen sequenced was blood. The DNA sequence reads TGTGCCAGCAGGGACTTCGGGGGGGCTTACGAGCAGTACTTC. Translated, it reads CASRDFGGAYEQYF.